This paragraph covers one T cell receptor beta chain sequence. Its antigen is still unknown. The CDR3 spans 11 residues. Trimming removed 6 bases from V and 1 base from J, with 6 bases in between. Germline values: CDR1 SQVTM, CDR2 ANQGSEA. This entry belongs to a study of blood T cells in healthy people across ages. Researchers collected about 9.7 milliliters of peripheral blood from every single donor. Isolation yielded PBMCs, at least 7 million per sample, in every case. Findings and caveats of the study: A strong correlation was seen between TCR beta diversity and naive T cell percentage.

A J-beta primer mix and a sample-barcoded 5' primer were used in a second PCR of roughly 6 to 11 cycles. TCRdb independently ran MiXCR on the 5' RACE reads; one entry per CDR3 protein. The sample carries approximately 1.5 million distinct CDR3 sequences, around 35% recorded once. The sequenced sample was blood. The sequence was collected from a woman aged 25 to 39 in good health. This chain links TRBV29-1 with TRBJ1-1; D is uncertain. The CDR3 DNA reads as TGCAGCGTAACTACGAACACTGAAGCTTTCTTT. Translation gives CSVTTNTEAFF.